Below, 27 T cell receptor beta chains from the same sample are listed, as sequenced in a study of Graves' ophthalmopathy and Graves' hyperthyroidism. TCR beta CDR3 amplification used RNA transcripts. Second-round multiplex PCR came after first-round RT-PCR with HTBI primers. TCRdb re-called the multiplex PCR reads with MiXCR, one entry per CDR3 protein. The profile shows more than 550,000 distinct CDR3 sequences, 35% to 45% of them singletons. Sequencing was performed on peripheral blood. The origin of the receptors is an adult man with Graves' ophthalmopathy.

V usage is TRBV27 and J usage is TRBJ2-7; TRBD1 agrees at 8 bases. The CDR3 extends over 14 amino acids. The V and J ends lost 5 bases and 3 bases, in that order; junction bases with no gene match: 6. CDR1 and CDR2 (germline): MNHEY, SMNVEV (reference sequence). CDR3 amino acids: CASSPWDRYYEQYF. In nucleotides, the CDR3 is TGTGCCAGCAGTCCCTGGGACAGGTACTACGAGCAGTACTTC.

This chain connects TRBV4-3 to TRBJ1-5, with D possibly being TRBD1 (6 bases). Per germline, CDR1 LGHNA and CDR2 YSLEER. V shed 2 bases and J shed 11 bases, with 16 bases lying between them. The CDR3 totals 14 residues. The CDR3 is CASSQSEGGWTQHF. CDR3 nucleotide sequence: TGCGCCAGCAGCCAATCTGAAGGGGGATGGACCCAGCATTTT.

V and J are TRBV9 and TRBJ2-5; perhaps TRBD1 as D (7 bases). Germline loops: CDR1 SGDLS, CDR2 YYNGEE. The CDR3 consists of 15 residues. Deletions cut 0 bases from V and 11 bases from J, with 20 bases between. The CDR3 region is CASSVDTRVTGTQYF. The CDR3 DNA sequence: TGTGCCAGCAGCGTAGATACTCGGGTGACAGGGACTCAGTACTTC. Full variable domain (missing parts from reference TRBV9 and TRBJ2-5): DSGVTQTPKHLITATGQRVTLRCSPRSGDLSVYWYQQSLDQGLQFLIQYYNGEERAKGNILERFSAQQFPDLHSELNLSSLELGDSALYFCASSVDTRVTGTQYFGPGTRLLVL.

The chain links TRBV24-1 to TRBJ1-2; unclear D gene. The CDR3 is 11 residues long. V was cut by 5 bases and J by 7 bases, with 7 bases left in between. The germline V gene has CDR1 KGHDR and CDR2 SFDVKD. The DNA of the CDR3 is TGTGCCACCAGTGGGCAGAGTGGCTACACCTTC. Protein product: CATSGQSGYTF.

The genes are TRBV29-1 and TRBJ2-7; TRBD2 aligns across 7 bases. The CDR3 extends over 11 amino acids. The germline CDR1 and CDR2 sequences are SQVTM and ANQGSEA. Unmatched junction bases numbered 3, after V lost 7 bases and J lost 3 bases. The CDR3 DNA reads TGCAGCGCAAGCGGGGACTACGAGCAGTACTTC. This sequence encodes CSASGDYEQYF.

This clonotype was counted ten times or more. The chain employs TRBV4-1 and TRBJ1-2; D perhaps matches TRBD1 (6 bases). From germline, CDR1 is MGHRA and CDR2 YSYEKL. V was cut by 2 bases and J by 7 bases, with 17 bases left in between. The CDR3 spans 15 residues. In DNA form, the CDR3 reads TGCGCCAGCAGCCAACCCTTCGGGGGCCTCGGTGGCTACACCTTC. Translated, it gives CASSQPFGGLGGYTF.

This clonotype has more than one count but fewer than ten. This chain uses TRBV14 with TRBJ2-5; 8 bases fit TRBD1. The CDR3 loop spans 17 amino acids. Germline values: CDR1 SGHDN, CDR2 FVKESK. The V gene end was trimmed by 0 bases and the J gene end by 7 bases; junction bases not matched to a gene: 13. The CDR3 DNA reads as TGTGCCAGCAGCCAAGATCCCAGACAGGGGAGCCCCGGGACCCAGTACTTC. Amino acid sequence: CASSQDPRQGSPGTQYF.

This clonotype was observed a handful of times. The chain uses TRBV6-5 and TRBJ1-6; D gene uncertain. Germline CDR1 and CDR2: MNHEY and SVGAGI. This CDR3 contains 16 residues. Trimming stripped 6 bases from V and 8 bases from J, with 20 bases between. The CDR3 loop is CASSDGSHQRHSPLHF. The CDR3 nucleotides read TGTGCCAGCAGCGACGGGTCACACCAGAGGCATTCACCCCTCCACTTT.

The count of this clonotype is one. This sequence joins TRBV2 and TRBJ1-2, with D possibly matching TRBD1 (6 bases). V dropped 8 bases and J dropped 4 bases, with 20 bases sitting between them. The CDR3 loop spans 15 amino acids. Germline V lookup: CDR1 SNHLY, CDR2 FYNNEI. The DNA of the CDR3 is TGTGCCAGCTCACCACGGGGGGGCACCGTCTATGGCTACACCTTC. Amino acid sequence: CASSPRGGTVYGYTF.

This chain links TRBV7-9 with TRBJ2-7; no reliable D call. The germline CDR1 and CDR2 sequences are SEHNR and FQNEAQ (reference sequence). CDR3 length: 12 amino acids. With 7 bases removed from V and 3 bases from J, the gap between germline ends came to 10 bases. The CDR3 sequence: CASNFGNYEQYF. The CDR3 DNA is TGTGCCAGCAACTTTGGGAACTACGAGCAGTACTTC.

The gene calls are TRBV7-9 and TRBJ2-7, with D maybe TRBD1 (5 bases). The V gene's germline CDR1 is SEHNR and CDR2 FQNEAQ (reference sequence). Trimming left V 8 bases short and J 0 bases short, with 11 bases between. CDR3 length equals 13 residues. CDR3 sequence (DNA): TGTGCCAGCCACGGACAAACCTCCTACGAGCAGTACTTC. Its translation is CASHGQTSYEQYF.

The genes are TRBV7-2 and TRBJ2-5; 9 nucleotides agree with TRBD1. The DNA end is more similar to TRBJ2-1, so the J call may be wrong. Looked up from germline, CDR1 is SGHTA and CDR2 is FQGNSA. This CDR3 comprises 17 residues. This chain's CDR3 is CASSTRGLTGGYNEQFF. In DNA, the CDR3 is TGTGCCAGCAGCACTAGGGGACTGACAGGGGGCTACAATGAGCAGTTCTTC.

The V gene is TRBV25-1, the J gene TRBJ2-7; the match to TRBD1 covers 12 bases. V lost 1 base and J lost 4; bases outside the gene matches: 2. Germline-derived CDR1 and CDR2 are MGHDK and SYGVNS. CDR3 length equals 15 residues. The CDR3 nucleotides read TGTGCCAGCAGTGAATGGGACAGGGGGCCGTACGAGCAGTACTTC. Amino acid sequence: CASSEWDRGPYEQYF.

CDR3 bases: TGCGCCAGCAGCTCCCAGGGGACTGGGCGGGAGACCCAGTACTTC. It is translated as CASSSQGTGRETQYF. The chain carries TRBV5-1 and TRBJ2-5; D might be TRBD1 or TRBD2, each matching 6 bases. The CDR3 sequence is 15 residues long. The V gene lost 3 bases and the J gene lost 5 bases, with 17 bases spanning the gap. The germline CDR1 and CDR2 sequences are SGHRS and YFSETQ.

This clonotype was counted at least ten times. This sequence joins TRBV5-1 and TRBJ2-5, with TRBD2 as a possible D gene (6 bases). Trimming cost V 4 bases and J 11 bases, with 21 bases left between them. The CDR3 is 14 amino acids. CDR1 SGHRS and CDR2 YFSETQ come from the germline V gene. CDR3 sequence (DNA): TGCGCCAGCAGCCCCCGGGTTAGCGGACAACGACAGTACTTC. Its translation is CASSPRVSGQRQYF.

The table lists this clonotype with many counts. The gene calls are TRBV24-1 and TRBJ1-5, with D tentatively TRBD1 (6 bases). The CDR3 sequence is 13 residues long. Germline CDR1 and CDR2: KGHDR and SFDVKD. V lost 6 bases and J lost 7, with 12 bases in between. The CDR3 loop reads CATSSDSGQPQHF. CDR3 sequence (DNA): TGTGCCACCAGTTCGGACAGTGGACAGCCCCAGCATTTT.

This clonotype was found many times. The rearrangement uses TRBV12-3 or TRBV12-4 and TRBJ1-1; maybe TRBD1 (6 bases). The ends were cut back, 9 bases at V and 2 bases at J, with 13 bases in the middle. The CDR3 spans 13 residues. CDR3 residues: CASTGQVNTEAFF. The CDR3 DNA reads TGTGCCAGTACGGGACAAGTTAACACTGAAGCTTTCTTT.

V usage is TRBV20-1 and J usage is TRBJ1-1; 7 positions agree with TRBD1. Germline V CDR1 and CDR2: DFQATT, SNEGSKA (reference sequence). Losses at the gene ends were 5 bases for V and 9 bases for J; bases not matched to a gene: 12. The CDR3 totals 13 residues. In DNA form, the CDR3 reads TGCAGTGCTGACATGATTGGGGACAGTAAAGCTTTCTTT. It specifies CSADMIGDSKAFF.

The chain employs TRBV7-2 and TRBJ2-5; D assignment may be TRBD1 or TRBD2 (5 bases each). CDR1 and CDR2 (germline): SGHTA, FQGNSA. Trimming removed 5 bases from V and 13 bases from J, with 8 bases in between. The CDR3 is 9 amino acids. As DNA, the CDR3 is TGTGCCAGCAGCAGGGACCCGTACTTC. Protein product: CASSRDPYF.

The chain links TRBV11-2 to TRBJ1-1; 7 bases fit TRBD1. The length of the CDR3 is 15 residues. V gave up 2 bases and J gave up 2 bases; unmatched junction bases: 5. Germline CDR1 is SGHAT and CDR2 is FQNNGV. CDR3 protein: CASSLSTGHNTEAFF. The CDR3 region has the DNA TGTGCCAGCAGCTTATCGACAGGGCACAACACTGAAGCTTTCTTT.

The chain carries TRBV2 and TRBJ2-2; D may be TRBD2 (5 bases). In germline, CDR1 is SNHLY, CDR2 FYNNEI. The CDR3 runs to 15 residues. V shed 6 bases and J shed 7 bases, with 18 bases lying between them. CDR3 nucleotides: TGTGCCAGCAGCCAACGGCCGACTATAGGCGGGGAGCTGTTTTTT. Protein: CASSQRPTIGGELFF.

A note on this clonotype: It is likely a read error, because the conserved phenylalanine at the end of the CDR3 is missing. Here the CDR3 DNA reads TGCATCTCAGGAACCCGGGAGCAGTACTCC. As protein: CISGTREQYS. This chain links TRBV29-1 with TRBJ2-7; D is unclear. CDR3 length: 10 residues. Germline V lookup: CDR1 SQVTM, CDR2 ANQGSEA.

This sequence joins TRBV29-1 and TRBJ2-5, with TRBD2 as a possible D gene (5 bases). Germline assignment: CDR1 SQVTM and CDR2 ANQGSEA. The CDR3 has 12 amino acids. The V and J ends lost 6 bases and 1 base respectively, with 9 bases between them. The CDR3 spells CSVPSSQETQYF. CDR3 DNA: TGCAGCGTACCTAGCAGCCAAGAGACCCAGTACTTC.

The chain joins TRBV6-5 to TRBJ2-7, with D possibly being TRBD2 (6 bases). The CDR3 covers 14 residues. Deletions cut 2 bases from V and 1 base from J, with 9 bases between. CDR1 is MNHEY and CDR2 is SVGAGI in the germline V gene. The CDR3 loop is CASSYGGESYEQYF. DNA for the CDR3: TGTGCCAGCAGTTACGGAGGGGAGTCCTACGAGCAGTACTTC.

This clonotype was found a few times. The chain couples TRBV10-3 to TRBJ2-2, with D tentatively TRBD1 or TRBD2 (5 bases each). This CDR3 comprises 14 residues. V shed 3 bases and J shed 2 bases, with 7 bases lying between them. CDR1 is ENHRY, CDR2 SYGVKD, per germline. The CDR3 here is CAISDRDNTGELFF. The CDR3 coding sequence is TGTGCCATCAGTGACCGGGACAACACCGGGGAGCTGTTTTTT.

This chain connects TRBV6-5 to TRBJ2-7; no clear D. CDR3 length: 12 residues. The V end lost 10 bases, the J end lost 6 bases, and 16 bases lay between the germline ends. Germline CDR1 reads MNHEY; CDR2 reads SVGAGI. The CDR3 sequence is CAIGPFPLEQYF. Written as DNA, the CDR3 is TGTGCCATCGGACCCTTTCCCCTCGAGCAGTACTTC.

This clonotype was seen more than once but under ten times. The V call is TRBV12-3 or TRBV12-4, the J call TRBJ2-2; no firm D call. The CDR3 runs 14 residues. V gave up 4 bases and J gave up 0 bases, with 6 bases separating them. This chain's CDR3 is CASSSYTNTGELFF. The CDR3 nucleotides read TGTGCCAGCAGTTCCTACACGAACACCGGGGAGCTGTTTTTT.